This T cell receptor (beta chain) was captured by sequencing in a study of CD8 T cells in ankylosing spondylitis (dated by TCRdb to 2016 to 2017). Background on the whole study: The study profiled T cell receptor beta repertoires in healthy donors and ankylosing spondylitis patients to find disease-linked TCR variants. Peripheral blood was sampled, and synovial fluid was also collected from ankylosing spondylitis patients. In total, the full study cohort was made up of roughly 110 healthy donors and some 26 ankylosing spondylitis patients. The full study reports these points: Some TCR beta motif variants had previously been reported in synovial fluid and blood of reactive arthritis patients, which suggested common disease-initiation mechanisms. According to the report, matched synovial fluid samples from ankylosing spondylitis patients were significantly enriched for the disease-linked clones. A TCR beta motif made up of roughly eight highly homologous amino acid variants appeared to be characteristic of blood from ankylosing spondylitis patients. A CD8+ phenotype was shown by the disease-linked clones, which were found at relatively low frequencies in peripheral blood.

Sequenced using an Illumina HiSeq 2500. TCR beta libraries were prepared by quantitative 5'-RACE with molecular barcodes. The published analysis was carried out like this. A new computational method based on a probabilistic model of VDJ rearrangement was used to identify disease-linked TCR variants. TCRdb handled the public reads itself, with Q25 trimming in fastp and clone calling in MiXCR, and kept productive beta chains. Each entry merges the rows of one CDR3 protein and shows their most common DNA and genes. The V and J calls were determined by TCRdb, not by the authors. Here the sample has 250,000 to 400,000 distinct CDR3 sequences; 11% occur a single time. About a tenth of the sample is taken by the ten largest. The CDR3 sequence holds 15 residues, the cysteine and phenylalanine included. Just the 45-base CDR3 DNA is kept, in frame starting at base 1. CDR1 and CDR2 (LGHDT, YNNKEL) derive from the germline V gene (reference sequence).

This clonotype was picked up a small number of times. The target of this receptor is not known. Its ends do not fully match the called genes, so a read error is possible. What was sequenced was blood, either unsorted or a sorted T cell fraction (not recorded which). The TCR was taken from a female donor with ankylosing spondylitis or in good health (not recorded which). The receptor chain draws on TRBV3-1 and TRBJ1-2, with the identity of the D gene unclear. The nucleotide sequence reads TGTGCCAGCAGCCAAGTCTCGCAGAACAACTATGGCGACACCTTC. This yields the protein CASSQVSQNNYGDTF.